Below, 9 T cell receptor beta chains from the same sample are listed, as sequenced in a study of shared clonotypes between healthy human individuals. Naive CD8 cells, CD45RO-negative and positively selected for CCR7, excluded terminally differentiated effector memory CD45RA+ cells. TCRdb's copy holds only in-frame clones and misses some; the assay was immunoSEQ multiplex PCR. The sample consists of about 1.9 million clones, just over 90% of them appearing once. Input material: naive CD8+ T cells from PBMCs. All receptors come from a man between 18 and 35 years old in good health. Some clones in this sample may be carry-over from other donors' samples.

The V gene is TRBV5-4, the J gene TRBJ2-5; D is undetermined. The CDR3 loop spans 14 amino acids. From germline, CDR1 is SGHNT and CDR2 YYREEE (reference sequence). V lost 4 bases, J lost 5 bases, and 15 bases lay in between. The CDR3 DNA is TGTGCCAGCAGCCTGCCGGCTGGGCACGAGACCCAGTACTTC. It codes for CASSLPAGHETQYF.

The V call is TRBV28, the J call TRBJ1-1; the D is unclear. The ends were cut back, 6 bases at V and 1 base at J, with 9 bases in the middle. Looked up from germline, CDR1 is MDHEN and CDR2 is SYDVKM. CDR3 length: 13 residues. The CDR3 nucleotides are TGTGCCAGCAGCCCCTCCGAGAACACTGAAGCTTTCTTT. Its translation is CASSPSENTEAFF.

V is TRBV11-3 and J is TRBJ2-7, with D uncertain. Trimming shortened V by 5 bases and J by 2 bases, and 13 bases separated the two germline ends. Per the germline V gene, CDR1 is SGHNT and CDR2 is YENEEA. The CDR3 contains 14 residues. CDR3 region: CASSPSPYPYEQYF. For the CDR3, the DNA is TGTGCCAGCAGCCCCTCCCCGTACCCCTACGAGCAGTACTTC.

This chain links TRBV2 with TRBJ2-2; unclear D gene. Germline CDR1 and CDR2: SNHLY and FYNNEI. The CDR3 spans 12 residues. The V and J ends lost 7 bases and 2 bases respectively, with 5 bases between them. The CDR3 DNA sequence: TGTGCCAGCAACCAAAACACCGGGGAGCTGTTTTTT. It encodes CASNQNTGELFF.

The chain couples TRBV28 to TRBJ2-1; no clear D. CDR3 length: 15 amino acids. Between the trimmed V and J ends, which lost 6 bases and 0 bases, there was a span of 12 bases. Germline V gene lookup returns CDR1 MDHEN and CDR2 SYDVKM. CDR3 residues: CASSLLGGSYNEQFF. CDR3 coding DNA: TGTGCCAGCAGCCTGCTTGGCGGCTCCTACAATGAGCAGTTCTTC.

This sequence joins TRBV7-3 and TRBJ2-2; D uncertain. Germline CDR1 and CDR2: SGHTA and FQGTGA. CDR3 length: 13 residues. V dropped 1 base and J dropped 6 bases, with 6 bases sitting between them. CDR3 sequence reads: CASSLSLAGELFF. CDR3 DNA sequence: TGTGCCAGCAGCTTAAGTCTAGCCGGGGAGCTGTTTTTT.

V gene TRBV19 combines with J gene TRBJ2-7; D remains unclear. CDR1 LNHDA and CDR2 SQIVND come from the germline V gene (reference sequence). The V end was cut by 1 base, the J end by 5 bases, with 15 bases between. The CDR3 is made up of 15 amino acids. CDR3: CASSIVGVPVDEQYF. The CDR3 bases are TGTGCCAGTAGTATAGTTGGAGTCCCTGTGGACGAGCAGTACTTC.

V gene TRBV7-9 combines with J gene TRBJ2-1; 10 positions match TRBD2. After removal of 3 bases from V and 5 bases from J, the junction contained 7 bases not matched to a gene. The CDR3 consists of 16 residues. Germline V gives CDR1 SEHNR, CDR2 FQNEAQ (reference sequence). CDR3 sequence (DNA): TGTGCCAGCAGCTTTGATAGCGGGAGGTCTCACAATGAGCAGTTCTTC. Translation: CASSFDSGRSHNEQFF.

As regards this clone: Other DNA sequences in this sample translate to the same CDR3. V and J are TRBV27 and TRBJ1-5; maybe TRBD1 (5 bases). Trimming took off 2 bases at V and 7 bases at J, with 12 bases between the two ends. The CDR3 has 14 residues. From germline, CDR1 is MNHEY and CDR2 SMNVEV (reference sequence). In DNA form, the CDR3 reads TGTGCCAGCAGTTTAATTGGGGCCGGGCAGCCCCAGCATTTT. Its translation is CASSLIGAGQPQHF.